Below, 14 T cell receptor beta chains from the same sample are listed, as sequenced in a study of blood T cell repertoires in COVID-19. The protocol was immunoSEQ multiplex PCR, while the TCRdb copy is restricted to in-frame clones and leaves out a portion. The repertoire consists of about 170,000 clones, with around 88% occurring once and the leading ten covering about 19%. Sequencing was performed on peripheral blood. These TCRs come from a woman in her 70s who had recovered from COVID-19.

About this clone: Other DNA sequences from this sample encode an identical CDR3 as well. V is TRBV7-2 and J is TRBJ1-3; D gene unclear. Trimming left V 3 bases short and J 1 base short, with 7 bases between. Per the germline V gene, CDR1 is SGHTA and CDR2 is FQGNSA. This CDR3 is 14 amino acids long. CDR3 amino acids: CASSLAGSGNTIYF. In DNA form, the CDR3 reads TGTGCCAGCAGCTTGGCGGGGTCTGGAAACACCATATATTTT.

CDR3 loop: CASSPMAAGANVLTF. CDR3 sequence (DNA): TGCGCCAGCAGCCCCATGGCGGCCGGGGCCAACGTCCTGACTTTC. The chain couples TRBV5-1 to TRBJ2-6; D not resolved. Trimming removed 4 bases at V and 4 bases at J, with 12 bases between. CDR1 SGHRS and CDR2 YFSETQ come from the germline V gene. CDR3 length: 15 amino acids.

At least ten counts were recorded for this clone. The chain recombines TRBV5-1 with TRBJ2-3; 8 bases fit TRBD2. The CDR3 runs to 15 residues. Germline trimming cut 7 bases from V and 1 base from J; bases unmatched to any gene: 8. Germline CDR1 SGHRS, CDR2 YFSETQ. CDR3 DNA sequence: TGCGCCAGCGGTCCCCGGCGGGGGGGCACAGATACGCAGTATTTT. Translation gives CASGPRRGGTDTQYF.

The chain has TRBV7-9 and TRBJ1-2, with 7 bases fitting TRBD1. With 6 bases clipped from V and 5 bases from J, the junction kept 12 bases outside the gene matches. The CDR3 length is 15 residues. Looked up from germline, CDR1 is SEHNR and CDR2 is FQNEAQ (reference sequence). The CDR3 sequence: CASSKGQSKGYGYTF. As DNA, the CDR3 is TGTGCCAGCAGTAAGGGACAGTCCAAGGGGTATGGCTACACCTTC.

The chain joins TRBV19 to TRBJ2-7, with D maybe TRBD1 (6 bases). Germline V gene lookup returns CDR1 LNHDA and CDR2 SQIVND (reference sequence). CDR3 size: 14 residues. Between the trimmed V and J ends, which lost 5 bases and 6 bases, there was a span of 17 bases. This CDR3 is CASSPSGGRVEQYF. Written as DNA, the CDR3 is TGTGCCAGTAGTCCTTCTGGGGGCAGGGTCGAGCAGTACTTC.

The V gene is TRBV18, the J gene TRBJ2-7; TRBD1 matches 9 bases. CDR1 KGHSH and CDR2 LQKENI come from the germline V gene. J lost 5 bases, V lost 3 bases, and 5 bases had no gene match. The CDR3 runs to 14 residues. The CDR3 loop reads CASSPGQGHHEQYF. The CDR3 nucleotides are TGTGCCAGCTCACCGGGACAGGGTCACCACGAGCAGTACTTC. The entire variable domain, with the rest obtained from reference TRBV18 and TRBJ2-7, is as follows: NAGVMQNPRHLVRRRGQEARLRCSPMKGHSHVYWYRQLPEEGLKFMVYLQKENIIDESGMPKERFSAEFPKEGPSILRIQQVVRGDSAAYFCASSPGQGHHEQYFGPGTRLTVT.

This rearrangement joins TRBV6-5 to TRBJ2-7, with TRBD2 identical over 7 bases. Germline values: CDR1 MNHEY, CDR2 SVGAGI. This CDR3 region has 16 residues. V lost 0 bases, J lost 4 bases, and 9 bases stayed unmatched. The CDR3 loop reads CASSYSMGGVGYEQYF. The DNA of the CDR3 is TGTGCCAGCAGTTACTCGATGGGGGGGGTCGGGTACGAGCAGTACTTC.

This chain joins TRBV10-1 and TRBJ1-1, with TRBD1 matching over 9 bases. This CDR3 region has 14 residues. Germline V gene data show CDR1 as WNHNN and CDR2 as SYGVQD (reference sequence). V lost 6 bases and J lost 0; bases outside the gene matches: 2. The CDR3 region is CASRGTGMNTEAFF. CDR3 sequence (DNA): TGCGCCAGCAGGGGGACAGGGATGAACACTGAAGCTTTCTTT.

The chain recombines TRBV9 with TRBJ2-7, with unresolved D. The germline V and J ends were trimmed by 0 bases and 1 base, with 5 bases remaining between them. The length of the CDR3 is 13 residues. Looked up from germline, CDR1 is SGDLS and CDR2 is YYNGEE. In DNA, the CDR3 is TGTGCCAGCAGCGTAGGGAGTTCCTACGAGCAGTACTTC. It translates to CASSVGSSYEQYF.

This clone was detected once. V gene TRBV10-3 combines with J gene TRBJ2-3; possibly TRBD2 for D (5 bases). Between the trimmed V and J ends, which lost 10 bases and 0 bases, there was a span of 14 bases. The CDR3 sequence is 14 residues long. CDR1 and CDR2 from the germline V gene are ENHRY and SYGVKD. For the CDR3, the DNA is TGTGCCACCGCCTCTGGCGGGAGCACAGATACGCAGTATTTT. Translating it yields CATASGGSTDTQYF.

The count of this clone is one. The J gene is TRBJ2-1, the V gene TRBV7-3; tentatively, D is TRBD1 (7 bases). Germline CDR1 and CDR2: SGHTA and FQGTGA. V gave up 1 base and J gave up 9 bases, with 10 bases separating them. The CDR3 has 13 residues. As DNA, the CDR3 is TGTGCCAGCAGCTTAAGACAGGGAGGTGAGCAGTTCTTC. Translated, it gives CASSLRQGGEQFF.

The chain is built from TRBV28 and TRBJ1-2; D perhaps matches TRBD1 (6 bases). The CDR3 loop spans 15 amino acids. The germline V gene has CDR1 MDHEN and CDR2 SYDVKM. Trimming stripped 8 bases from V and 5 bases from J, with 21 bases between. The CDR3 DNA reads TGTGCCAGCGGGGGGGGCGCGGGCTCCTTATATGGCTACACCTTC. This codes for CASGGGAGSLYGYTF.

This clone came up once. The chain recombines TRBV30 with TRBJ2-7; possibly TRBD1 for D (6 bases). Germline V lookup: CDR1 GTSNPN, CDR2 SVGIG (reference sequence). V lost 8 bases to trimming and J lost 2 bases, with 13 bases between them. The CDR3 sequence is 12 residues long. The CDR3 sequence is CAVNRVPYEQYF. The CDR3 nucleotides read TGTGCCGTCAACAGGGTCCCCTACGAGCAGTACTTC.

The genes are TRBV4-1 and TRBJ1-1; tentative D call: TRBD1 (6 bases). Trimming pared 4 bases from V and 4 bases from J, leaving 13 bases between. This CDR3 contains 14 residues. Germline CDR1 reads MGHRA; CDR2 reads YSYEKL. CDR3 DNA sequence: TGCGCCAGCAGCCCTTCCATCAGGGGCACTGAAGCTTTCTTT. It specifies CASSPSIRGTEAFF.